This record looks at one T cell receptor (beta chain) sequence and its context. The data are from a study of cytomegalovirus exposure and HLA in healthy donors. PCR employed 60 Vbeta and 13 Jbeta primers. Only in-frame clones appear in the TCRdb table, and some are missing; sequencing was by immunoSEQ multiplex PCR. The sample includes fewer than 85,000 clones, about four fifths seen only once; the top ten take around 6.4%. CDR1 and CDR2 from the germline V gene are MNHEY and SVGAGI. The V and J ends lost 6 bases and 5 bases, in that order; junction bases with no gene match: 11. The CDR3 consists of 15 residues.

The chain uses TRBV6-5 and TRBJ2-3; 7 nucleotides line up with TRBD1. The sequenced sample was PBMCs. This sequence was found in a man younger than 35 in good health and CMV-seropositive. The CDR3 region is CASRSTGTSQDTQYF. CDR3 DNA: TGTGCCAGCAGATCGACAGGGACATCACAAGATACGCAGTATTTT.